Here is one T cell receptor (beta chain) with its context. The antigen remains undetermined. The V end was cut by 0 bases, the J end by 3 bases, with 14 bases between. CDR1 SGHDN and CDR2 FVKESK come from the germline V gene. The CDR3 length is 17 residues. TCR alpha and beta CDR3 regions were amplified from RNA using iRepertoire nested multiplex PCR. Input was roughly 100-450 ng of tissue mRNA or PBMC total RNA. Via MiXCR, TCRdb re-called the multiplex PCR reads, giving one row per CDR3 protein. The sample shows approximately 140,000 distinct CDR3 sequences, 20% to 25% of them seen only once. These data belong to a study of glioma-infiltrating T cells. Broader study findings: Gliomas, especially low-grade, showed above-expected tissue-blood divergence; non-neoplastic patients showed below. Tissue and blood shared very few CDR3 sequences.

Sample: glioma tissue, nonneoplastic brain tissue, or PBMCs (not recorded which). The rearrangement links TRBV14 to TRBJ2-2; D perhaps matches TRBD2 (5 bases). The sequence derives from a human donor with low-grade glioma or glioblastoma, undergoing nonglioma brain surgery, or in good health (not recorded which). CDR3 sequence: CASSQDRPSGHTGELFF. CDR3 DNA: TGTGCCAGCAGCCAAGATCGTCCCAGCGGTCACACCGGGGAGCTGTTTTTT.